This TCR beta chain emerged from a study of blood T cell repertoires in COVID-19. Study details: The United States, Italy and Spain provided the acute and convalescent COVID-19 samples. PBMCs, B-cell-depleted T cells, or T cells provided the cDNA or gDNA that made up the material.

Original data processing: Amplification from reference gene primers served as the basis for estimated nucleated cell counts. The protocol was immunoSEQ multiplex PCR, while the TCRdb copy is restricted to in-frame clones and leaves out a portion. From that table come the V and J calls and clone size; the DNA was used to work out D and trimming. The sample records 350,000 to 450,000 clones, 85% being singletons. The TCR sequence derives from a woman under 30 with acute or convalescent COVID-19. Source material: peripheral blood.

This CDR3 reads CASSVAGGVAYEQYF. CDR3 coding DNA: TGTGCCAGCAGCGTAGCTGGCGGGGTGGCCTACGAGCAGTACTTC. The V call is TRBV9, the J call TRBJ2-7, with D tentatively TRBD2 (6 bases). The CDR3 sequence is 15 residues long. The germline gives CDR1 SGDLS, CDR2 YYNGEE. Trimming cost V 0 bases and J 2 bases, with 12 bases left between them. The full variable domain, its missing parts supplied by reference TRBV9 and TRBJ2-7, is DSGVTQTPKHLITATGQRVTLRCSPRSGDLSVYWYQQSLDQGLQFLIQYYNGEERAKGNILERFSAQQFPDLHSELNLSSLELGDSALYFCASSVAGGVAYEQYFGPGTRLTVT.